This T cell receptor (beta chain) was identified during a study of blood T cell repertoires in COVID-19. Across the whole study: Samples taken during acute and convalescent COVID-19 were collected in the United States, Italy and Spain. Sample material is recorded as cDNA or gDNA derived from T cells, B-cell-depleted T cells, or PBMCs.

This CDR3 is 15 amino acids long. CDR1 and CDR2 (germline): SEHNR, FQNEAQ (reference sequence). Trimming took 4 bases from V and 5 from J; bases not matched to a gene: 8. Original processing notes: Reference gene primer amplification yielded estimated nucleated cell counts. The protocol was immunoSEQ multiplex PCR, while the TCRdb copy is restricted to in-frame clones and leaves out a portion. D and trimming were read from the DNA, whereas the V and J calls and clone size are those reported in that table. This sample has roughly 55,000 clones, with about three quarters found just once. This clone occurred a few times.

The V and J genes are TRBV7-9 and TRBJ1-1, with 9 bases matching TRBD1. The sequenced sample consisted of peripheral blood. This clonotype originated in a human donor with active or convalescent COVID-19. The donor label of this sample is uncertain. The CDR3 coding sequence is TGTGCCAGCAGCTCCTACAGGGGGCCGAATACTGAAGCTTTCTTT. Translation: CASSSYRGPNTEAFF.